This T cell receptor beta chain was observed in a study of shared clonotypes between healthy human individuals (TCRdb year 2020). About the study as a whole: Two women and a few men aged 18 to 49 years were included in the cohort. For each donor, three plates each were used for CD4 naive and CD4 memory, two plates were used for CD8 naive, and one plate was used for CD8 memory. Blood TCR repertoires of several healthy adults were deeply sequenced to estimate repertoire size and the extent of clonotype sharing between individuals. To increase sequencing depth and limit assay-specific biases, TCR repertoire library preparation and sequencing were carried out by different laboratories using diverse techniques. Between about 0.94 and 8.9 billion PBMCs per donor were obtained by leukapheresis. The research as a whole found: Sampling was limited to blood, and TCR repertoires in tissue likely differ from TCR repertoires in blood. Estimated clonotype richness was generally larger for naive than for memory subsets. Compared with non-shared clonotypes, clonotypes shared by all four sorted-subset donors had higher generation probabilities. Because the study included only a small number of donors, the genetic and exposure-history diversity represented was limited. Even with the large sequencing depth, rarefaction of the sorted-subset datasets indicated that sequencing was incomplete. Sharing across a handful of donors was observed for about 5% of naive CD4, under 4% of naive CD8, 2% to 2.5% of memory CD4, and roughly 0.4% of memory CD8 clonotypes. Pairwise subsampling indicated that sequencing depth was expected to affect the degree of clonotype sharing among donors.

This clone was seen a single time. Its antigen remains undetermined. No quality values exist for individual bases; no much larger clone is one base distant. Using the deep immunoSEQ assay, TCR CDR3 regions were amplified from genomic DNA by multiplex PCR. For each cell subset, the extracted genomic DNA was distributed evenly across all wells of several immunoSEQ 96-well plates, and each plate served as one replicate. For sorted subsets, each replicate PCR was loaded with about 0.2 ug genomic DNA, equivalent to 30,000 or so T cell genomes. Purified libraries were quantified with a Qubit 3.0 fluorometer, sized on a Bioanalyzer 2100, and re-quantified with the KAPA Library Quantification kit. Every immunoSEQ 96-well plate was sequenced on a separate single-read 150-cycle Illumina NextSeq 550 flow cell. Turning to the authors' computational methods: Because the immunoSEQ output included only junctional sequences and no quality scores, the filtering could not be the same as the filtering used for full-length reads. To assign V/J genes and CDR3, sequences were annotated against IMGT germline references using PyIR, a Python wrapper for IgBLAST v1.9. Reads with weak V/J assignments (E-value above 1e-6), missing CDR3, stop codons, out-of-frame junctions, or ambiguous translated residues were removed. V3J clonotypes were defined as sequences sharing the same inferred V gene, J gene, and CDR3 amino acid sequence. Percentage overlap between repertoires was calculated by dividing the number of shared unique clonotypes by the size of the smaller repertoire. Repertoire richness was assessed with RTK rarefaction, the Chao1 estimator, and Recon v2.1 estimates of unobserved clonotypes. Generation probabilities for all TCRbeta clonotypes obtained by the gDNA method from a few donors were computed using OLGA. Drawn from immuneACCESS, this table holds only the in-frame rearrangements with V and J called that TCRdb kept. Clones are partly lost; checked studies trace under half to an unresolved V gene and leave the rest unexplained. Clonal size and the V and J genes are those of that table, whereas D and trimming came from the DNA. The sample contains some 660,000 clones, 73% of them found a single time. The ten largest clones take up about 1.8% of the sample.

The CDR3 contains 15 residues, cysteine and phenylalanine counted. Just the 45-base CDR3 DNA is kept, in frame starting at base 1. The germline V gene yields SGHTA for CDR1 and FQGTGA for CDR2. The germline V and J ends show losses of 5 bases and 7 bases respectively, and no gene match explains 11 bases of the junction. Healthy HIV-negative adults with no recently reported acute infections or vaccinations were included as donors. Only Caucasian adults living in Nashville, Tennessee, USA were represented among the donors. Magnetic negative selection was used to enrich CD4+ T cells, after which naive cells were positively selected on CD45RA and the negative fraction became the memory subset. After blood collection by leukapheresis, PBMCs were isolated using Ficoll-Histopaque density gradient centrifugation and then cryopreserved in the vapor phase of liquid nitrogen. Purity and quantity of every magnetically sorted T cell population were checked by analytical flow cytometry. Genomic DNA was isolated from every sorted fraction and measured by UV absorbance on a Nanodrop 2000c.

The V and J segments used are TRBV7-3 and TRBJ2-1, with 7 junctional bases fitting TRBD1. The TCR sequence derives from a woman aged 25-40 years in good health. The sample taken for sequencing was memory CD4+ T cells sorted from blood. Read against the paper, the sample's cell subset or site label means: CD45RA-negative fraction. The DNA sequence is given as TGTGCCAGCAGCCTTGTTGGGACACAGGGGAATGAGCAGTTCTTC. Translated, it gives CASSLVGTQGNEQFF. Here the CDR3 is joined to the reference TRBV7-3 and TRBJ2-1 genes, and the full variable domain is: GAGVSQTPSNKVTEKGKYVELRCDPISGHTALYWYRQSLGQGPEFLIYFQGTGAADDSGLPNDRFFAVRPEGSVSTLKIQRTERGDSAVYLCASSLVGTQGNEQFFGPGTRLTVL.